What follows is one T cell receptor beta chain and its context. What it binds is unknown. The length of the CDR3 is 14 residues. Germline lookup yields CDR1 MNHNS and CDR2 SASEGT. Trimming cost V 5 bases and J 7 bases, with 14 bases left between them. This entry belongs to a study of graft-versus-host responses after intestinal transplantation. The wider study: Every recipient had anti-thymocyte globulin induction and 2 to 4 years of tacrolimus plus steroids.

Study-wide findings and caveats: The study associated peak circulating GvH clone levels with early post-transplant HvG declines. Investigators detected GvH clones in recipient marrow, with some emerging earlier in ileum or blood.

The data were produced by immunoSEQ multiplex PCR, yet TCRdb's version contains in-frame clones alone and is incomplete. The sample consists of 99,000 or so clones, roughly 90% of them appearing once. This specimen consisted of unstimulated CD4+ T cells sorted from spleen or lymph node cells, obtained before intestinal transplant. This chain uses TRBV6-1 with TRBJ1-4; a weak D match, TRBD1 (6 bases). This sequence originates from a human donor who received an intestinal transplant. The CDR3 DNA reads as TGTGCCAGCAGTCTACAGGGAAGCGGTGAAAAACTGTTTTTT. Protein sequence: CASSLQGSGEKLFF.